This TCR beta chain was retrieved from a study of CD8 T cells in ankylosing spondylitis. Looked up from germline, CDR1 is MNHEY and CDR2 is SMNVEV (reference sequence). This CDR3 spans 14 amino acids. Trimming took off 5 bases at V and 1 base at J, with 11 bases between the two ends. Quantitative 5'-RACE with molecular barcodes was used to make the TCR beta libraries. From the 5' RACE reads, TCRdb called clonotypes with MiXCR, one entry per CDR3 protein. The table lists around 130,000 distinct CDR3 sequences, roughly 15% of them singletons. The clonotype originates from a female donor with ankylosing spondylitis or in good health (not recorded which). The specimen sequenced was blood, either unsorted or a sorted T cell fraction (not recorded which). The chain is built from TRBV27 and TRBJ2-5; D call uncertain. The CDR3 DNA reads as TGTGCCAGCAGTAGCAGGCAATCCCAAGAGACCCAGTACTTC. Translated, it gives CASSSRQSQETQYF.